This TCR beta chain came from a study of T cells in localized non-small cell lung cancer. Here immunoSEQ multiplex PCR was the method, and the copy in TCRdb shows in-frame clones only, minus some. The sample comprises around 100,000 clones, roughly 90% of which are singletons, and around 16% rests with the top ten. CDR3 length: 14 residues. CDR1 and CDR2 (germline): SGHAT, FQNNGV. After removal of 5 bases from V and 7 bases from J, the junction contained 10 bases not matched to a gene. Sequencing used peripheral blood, obtained before any cancer treatment. This sequence was found in a man aged 40-75 years with stage I squamous cell lung carcinoma. The chain is built from TRBV11-2 and TRBJ1-2, with 7 bases fitting TRBD1. In DNA form, the CDR3 reads TGTGCCAGCAGCCTTGACAGGGCTGTGCGTGGCTACACCTTC. Its translation: CASSLDRAVRGYTF.